Below, 18 T cell receptor beta chains from the same sample are listed, as sequenced in a study of T cells in Graves' hyperthyroidism and ophthalmopathy. RNA transcripts yielded amplified TCR beta CDR3 regions. HTBI primers were employed in a first-round RT-PCR of the TCR CDR3. One entry per CDR3 protein results from TCRdb running MiXCR on the multiplex PCR reads. The sample lists 620,000 or so distinct CDR3 sequences, more than 12% occurring once. Sequencing was performed on blood. These receptors came from a woman aged 50 to 65 with Graves' ophthalmopathy.

The rearrangement joins TRBV15 to TRBJ2-1, with a tentative D call TRBD2 (5 bases). The CDR3 covers 13 residues. Germline CDR1 is LNHNV and CDR2 is YYDKDF (reference sequence). V shed 0 bases and J shed 9 bases, with 9 bases lying between them. The CDR3 DNA is TGTGCCACCAGCAGAGATCAAGGAGGTGAGCAGTTCTTC. It is translated as CATSRDQGGEQFF. Drawing the rest from reference TRBV15 and TRBJ2-1, the complete variable domain is DAMVIQNPRYQVTQFGKPVTLSCSQTLNHNVMYWYQQKSSQAPKLLFHYYDKDFNNEADTPDNFQSRRPNTSFCFLDIRSPGLGDTAMYLCATSRDQGGEQFFGPGTRLTVL.

This clonotype was recorded many times. The V gene is TRBV11-3, the J gene TRBJ1-1, with D maybe TRBD1 (6 bases). The CDR3 consists of 15 residues. CDR1 and CDR2 (germline): SGHNT, YENEEA. V was shortened by 8 bases and J by 2 bases, with 18 bases between the two germline ends. The DNA for the CDR3 is TGTGCCAGCGGCACGACAGGATACTATAACACTGAAGCTTTCTTT. Translated: CASGTTGYYNTEAFF.

This clonotype was counted only a few times. The V gene is TRBV30, the J gene TRBJ1-5; D is ambiguous. CDR3 length equals 15 residues. Germline CDR1 GTSNPN, CDR2 SVGIG (reference sequence). Trimming removed 0 bases from V and 2 bases from J, with 11 bases in between. The CDR3 coding sequence is TGTGCCTGGAGTGTACGAGGGAGGGGCAATCAGCCCCAGCATTTT. This translates into CAWSVRGRGNQPQHF.

In its sample, this clonotype was seen a few times. The chain recombines TRBV7-9 with TRBJ2-5; TRBD2 aligns across 9 bases. From germline, CDR1 is SEHNR and CDR2 FQNEAQ (reference sequence). The CDR3 totals 16 residues. V lost 1 base to trimming and J lost 2 bases; unmatched junction nucleotides: 5. CDR3 region: CASSLERLAVQETQYF. DNA for the CDR3: TGTGCCAGCAGCTTAGAAAGACTAGCGGTACAAGAGACCCAGTACTTC.

This sequence joins TRBV7-8 and TRBJ1-1; D not certain. This CDR3 is 14 amino acids long. Germline CDR1 and CDR2: SGHVS and FQNEAQ. The germline V and J ends were trimmed by 5 bases and 1 base, with 11 bases remaining between them. The CDR3 is CASSTRRENTEAFF. Written as DNA, the CDR3 is TGTGCCAGCAGCACGAGAAGGGAGAACACTGAAGCTTTCTTT.

This clonotype was picked up many times. The gene calls are TRBV5-8 and TRBJ1-1; TRBD1 might be the D (5 bases). The CDR3 length is 17 residues. Trimming shortened V by 1 base and J by 7 bases, and 23 bases separated the two germline ends. Germline V gene data show CDR1 as SGHTS and CDR2 as YDEGEE. CDR3 in DNA: TGTGCCAGCAGCTTGACAGGTCAGAGCTGGGGTTCGGGTGAAGCTTTCTTT. Translation gives CASSLTGQSWGSGEAFF.

The J gene is TRBJ2-1, the V gene TRBV7-2; 11 bases are a match to TRBD2. Germline CDR1 reads SGHTA; CDR2 reads FQGNSA. The V gene end was trimmed by 2 bases and the J gene end by 7 bases; junction bases not matched to a gene: 7. The CDR3 runs 16 residues. The CDR3 spells CASSLTLAGGGNEQFF. In nucleotides, the CDR3 is TGTGCCAGCAGCTTAACTCTAGCGGGAGGCGGGAATGAGCAGTTCTTC.

This clonotype showed up many times. The chain uses TRBV12-3 or TRBV12-4 and TRBJ2-1, with 8 positions matching TRBD1. This CDR3 region has 16 residues. The trim removed 5 bases at V and 5 bases at J, leaving 11 bases unmatched. The CDR3 spells CASSRQTGTGDNEQFF. CDR3 bases: TGTGCCAGCAGTCGACAAACCGGGACAGGCGACAATGAGCAGTTCTTC.

This clonotype was detected only a few times. V is TRBV20-1 and J is TRBJ2-7; TRBD1 aligns across 7 bases. The V segment lost 0 bases and the J segment 3 bases; nucleotides outside the gene matches: 5. Germline-derived CDR1 and CDR2 are DFQATT and SNEGSKA (reference sequence). The CDR3 has 14 residues. The chain's CDR3 is CSARDLGQIYEQYF. The CDR3 DNA follows: TGCAGTGCTAGAGATCTGGGACAGATCTACGAGCAGTACTTC.

This clonotype was detected many times. V is TRBV6-2 or TRBV6-3 and J is TRBJ1-1; D remains ambiguous. Looked up from germline, CDR1 is MNHEY and CDR2 is SVGEGT. V was shortened by 1 base and J by 3 bases, with 6 bases between the two germline ends. This CDR3 has 13 amino acids. The CDR3: CASSYFGYTEAFF. Written as DNA, the CDR3 is TGTGCCAGCAGTTACTTCGGGTACACTGAAGCTTTCTTT.

This clonotype was counted at least ten times. V usage is TRBV7-3 and J usage is TRBJ2-1, with D hard to call. Trimming shortened V by 2 bases and J by 5 bases, and 7 bases separated the two germline ends. The CDR3 consists of 13 residues. Germline values: CDR1 SGHTA, CDR2 FQGTGA. The CDR3 DNA sequence: TGTGCCAGCAGCTTAGTAAAACACAATGAGCAGTTCTTC. Its translation is CASSLVKHNEQFF.

There are a few counts of this clonotype. V usage is TRBV12-3 or TRBV12-4 and J usage is TRBJ2-7; TRBD2 might be the D (6 bases). The V and J ends lost 6 bases and 6 bases respectively, with 18 bases between them. CDR3 length equals 14 residues. Written as DNA, the CDR3 is TGTGCCAGCAGAACCTCAAATTACGGGAGCGAGCAGTACTTC. Amino acid sequence: CASRTSNYGSEQYF.

The chain is built from TRBV7-9 and TRBJ2-7; no reliable D call. CDR3 size: 14 residues. Germline V gives CDR1 SEHNR, CDR2 FQNEAQ (reference sequence). The V and J ends lost 7 bases and 1 base respectively, with 14 bases between them. This CDR3 reads CASTSTVLSYEQYF. The DNA of the CDR3 is TGTGCCAGCACCTCTACCGTTCTTTCCTACGAGCAGTACTTC. The full variable domain, with the rest looked up from reference TRBV7-9 and TRBJ2-7, is DTGVSQNPRHKITKRGQNVTFRCDPISEHNRLYWYRQTLGQGPEFLTYFQNEAQLEKSRLLSDRFSAERPKGSFSTLEIQRTEQGDSAMYLCASTSTVLSYEQYFGPGTRLTVT.

Worth noting for this clonotype: This could be a read error, since a much larger clone is one nucleotide away. The chain links TRBV7-9 to TRBJ1-1, with TRBD1 as a possible D gene (5 bases). Per germline, CDR1 SEHNR and CDR2 FQNEAQ (reference sequence). This CDR3 contains 15 residues. The CDR3 protein is CASSLYQQVNTAAFF. CDR3 DNA: TGTGCCAGCAGCCTTTACCAACAGGTGAACACTGCAGCTTTCTTT.

V and J are TRBV19 and TRBJ2-2; 11 nucleotides line up with TRBD2. The CDR3 length is 17 residues. Unmatched junction bases numbered 11, after V lost 6 bases and J lost 5 bases. CDR1 and CDR2 from the germline V gene are LNHDA and SQIVND (reference sequence). The CDR3 region is CASSLSGGGSRTGELFF. The DNA for the CDR3 is TGTGCCAGTAGCCTTAGCGGGGGGGGATCGAGAACCGGGGAGCTGTTTTTT.

This clonotype was picked up a small number of times. This chain joins TRBV15 and TRBJ2-1, with a weak D call TRBD1 (6 bases). Germline CDR1 LNHNV, CDR2 YYDKDF (reference sequence). This CDR3 is built from 15 residues. V lost 1 base and J lost 7, with 14 bases in between. In nucleotides, the CDR3 is TGTGCCACCAGCAGAGGGGGGCAGGGCGGAAATGAGCAGTTCTTC. Translating it yields CATSRGGQGGNEQFF. Variable domain in full (rest from reference TRBV15 and TRBJ2-1): DAMVIQNPRYQVTQFGKPVTLSCSQTLNHNVMYWYQQKSSQAPKLLFHYYDKDFNNEADTPDNFQSRRPNTSFCFLDIRSPGLGDTAMYLCATSRGGQGGNEQFFGPGTRLTVL.

CDR3: CASSLDAAPYNEQFF. CDR3 DNA sequence: TGTGCCAGCAGCTTGGACGCGGCTCCCTACAATGAGCAGTTCTTC. The chain combines TRBV5-4 with TRBJ2-1; D is unclear. Trimming stripped 0 bases from V and 2 bases from J, with 9 bases between. The CDR3 has 15 residues. Germline V CDR1 and CDR2: SGHNT, YYREEE (reference sequence).

In its sample, this clonotype was seen a few times. The chain joins TRBV9 to TRBJ1-1; tentatively, D is TRBD1 (5 bases). Between the trimmed V and J ends, which lost 0 bases and 5 bases, there was a span of 11 bases. The germline V gene encodes CDR1 SGDLS and CDR2 YYNGEE. CDR3 length equals 14 residues. Here the CDR3 DNA reads TGTGCCAGCAGCGTAGAGTACCGGGGGACTGAAGCTTTCTTT. This sequence encodes CASSVEYRGTEAFF. Complete variable domain (other parts from reference TRBV9 and TRBJ1-1): DSGVTQTPKHLITATGQRVTLRCSPRSGDLSVYWYQQSLDQGLQFLIQYYNGEERAKGNILERFSAQQFPDLHSELNLSSLELGDSALYFCASSVEYRGTEAFFGQGTRLTVV.